This entry features one TCR beta chain sequence. Its antigen is still unknown. These data are taken from a study of cytomegalovirus exposure and HLA in healthy donors. Study-level results: Associated with cytomegalovirus, according to the listing, were around 160 TCR beta chains. A later analysis showed TCR association rates differing by HLA locus, peaking at DRB1 and lowest at HLA-C.

Germline V CDR1 and CDR2: SEHNR, FQNEAQ (reference sequence). Trimming pared 3 bases from V and 0 bases from J, leaving 8 bases between. CDR3 size: 14 residues. The PCR ran on 60 Vbeta and 13 Jbeta primers. TCRdb keeps only in-frame clones here, not all; method: immunoSEQ multiplex PCR. The table has about 120,000 clones, about 76% seen once. Healthy individuals who donated bone marrow served as the donors. The V call is TRBV7-9, the J call TRBJ2-5; D not resolved. Sequencing used PBMCs. The clonotype was recovered from a woman in her thirties or forties in good health and CMV-seropositive. CDR3: CASSLRRNQETQYF. CDR3 DNA sequence: TGTGCCAGCAGCTTGAGGAGAAACCAAGAGACCCAGTACTTC. Supplemented by reference TRBV7-9 and TRBJ2-5, the full variable domain reads DTGVSQNPRHKITKRGQNVTFRCDPISEHNRLYWYRQTLGQGPEFLTYFQNEAQLEKSRLLSDRFSAERPKGSFSTLEIQRTEQGDSAMYLCASSLRRNQETQYFGPGTRLLVL.